These 4 T cell receptor beta chains were all obtained from the same sample, sequenced in a study of preoperative IRX-2 immunotherapy in early breast cancer. The treatment denotes: preoperative locoregional IRX-2 cytokine immunotherapy. Here immunoSEQ multiplex PCR was the method, and the copy in TCRdb shows in-frame clones only, minus some. The table shows around 35,000 clones, with around 96% occurring only once. Sampling was done from a patient treated with IRX-2 immunotherapy. All receptors come from a human donor with breast cancer.

The J gene is TRBJ1-3, the V gene TRBV7-8; D unresolved. This CDR3 is built from 15 residues. Germline V CDR1 and CDR2: SGHVS, FQNEAQ. V was shortened by 0 bases and J by 0 bases, with 6 bases between the two germline ends. CDR3 sequence (DNA): TGTGCCAGCAGCTTAGCGGGCGACTCTGGAAACACCATATATTTT. Its translation is CASSLAGDSGNTIYF.

This rearrangement joins TRBV6-5 to TRBJ2-5; D is ambiguous. The CDR3 runs 11 residues. Germline CDR1 and CDR2: MNHEY and SVGAGI. Trimming removed 6 bases at V and 4 bases at J, with 6 bases between. The CDR3 spells CASRVVETQYF. In DNA form, the CDR3 reads TGTGCCAGCAGGGTGGTAGAGACCCAGTACTTC.

This clone appeared a single time. V is TRBV7-9 and J is TRBJ1-1; unclear D gene. With 4 bases removed from V and 5 bases from J, the gap between germline ends came to 11 bases. The CDR3 runs to 13 residues. Germline values: CDR1 SEHNR, CDR2 FQNEAQ (reference sequence). CDR3 sequence: CASSSQTRTEAFF. In nucleotides, the CDR3 is TGTGCCAGCAGCTCCCAGACCCGGACTGAAGCTTTCTTT. Supplemented by reference TRBV7-9 and TRBJ1-1, the full variable domain reads DTGVSQNPRHKITKRGQNVTFRCDPISEHNRLYWYRQTLGQGPEFLTYFQNEAQLEKSRLLSDRFSAERPKGSFSTLEIQRTEQGDSAMYLCASSSQTRTEAFFGQGTRLTVV.

This clone was observed once. Here the CDR3 DNA reads TGTGCCATCAGTCAATCCGGACAGGGAACCTACAATGAGCAGTTCTTC. This codes for CAISQSGQGTYNEQFF. The J gene is TRBJ2-1, the V gene TRBV10-3; 8 bases fit TRBD1. V dropped 5 bases and J dropped 2; count of bases not matched to a gene: 8. The CDR3 is 16 amino acids. Germline V gene sequence: CDR1 ENHRY, CDR2 SYGVKD.